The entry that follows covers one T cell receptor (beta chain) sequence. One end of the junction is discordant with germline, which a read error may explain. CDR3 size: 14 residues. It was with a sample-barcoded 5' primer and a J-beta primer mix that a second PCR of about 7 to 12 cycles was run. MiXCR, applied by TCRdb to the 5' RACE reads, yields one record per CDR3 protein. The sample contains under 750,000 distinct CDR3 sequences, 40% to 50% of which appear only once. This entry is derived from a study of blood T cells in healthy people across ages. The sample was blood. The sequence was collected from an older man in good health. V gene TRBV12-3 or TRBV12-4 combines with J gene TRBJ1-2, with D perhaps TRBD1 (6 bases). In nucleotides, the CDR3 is TGCGCCAGCAGTTTTGCAGGGGCTGAGGGTGGCTACACCTTC. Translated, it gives CASSFAGAEGGYTF.